These 11 T cell receptor beta chains share one sample of origin, sequenced in a study of T-cell reconstitution after alpha-beta-depleted transplantation in children. Unique molecular identifiers were used in preparing the TCRbeta library. From the PCR reads, TCRdb called clonotypes with MiXCR, one entry per CDR3 protein. Among 670,000 or so distinct CDR3 sequences listed, around 14% were seen once. Source: PBMCs, taken before TCRalphabeta/CD19-depleted stem cell transplant. Receptors originate from a girl aged 2-15 years with congenital amegakaryocytic thrombocytopenia, due to receive a stem cell transplant.

There are many counts of this clonotype. V and J are TRBV5-1 and TRBJ2-1; a weak D match, TRBD1 (5 bases). From germline, CDR1 is SGHRS and CDR2 YFSETQ. V gave up 0 bases and J gave up 9 bases, with 13 bases separating them. This CDR3 has 14 residues. The CDR3 nucleotides read TGCGCCAGCAGCTTGGGGCCCTCCCAGGGTGAGCAGTTCTTC. It yields the protein CASSLGPSQGEQFF.

This clonotype was recorded a few times. The chain combines TRBV14 with TRBJ1-3, with D perhaps matching TRBD1 (5 bases). Between the trimmed V and J ends, which lost 1 base and 0 bases, there was a span of 13 bases. CDR1 is SGHDN, CDR2 FVKESK, per germline. CDR3 length: 17 amino acids. The CDR3 loop reads CASSQVGTIYSGNTIYF. CDR3 nucleotides: TGTGCCAGCAGCCAAGTCGGGACTATATACTCTGGAAACACCATATATTTT.

In this sample, this clonotype turned up many times. The V gene is TRBV29-1, the J gene TRBJ2-5; a possible D gene is TRBD1 (6 bases). The germline CDR1 and CDR2 sequences are SQVTM and ANQGSEA. V was shortened by 2 bases and J by 1 base, with 14 bases between the two germline ends. CDR3 size: 15 residues. Here the CDR3 DNA reads TGCAGCGTTGAAAATTTGGGGGCATCCCAAGAGACCCAGTACTTC. Amino acids: CSVENLGASQETQYF.

This clonotype was detected ten times or more. The rearrangement joins TRBV6-1 to TRBJ2-3; D gene unclear. V was cut by 4 bases and J by 5 bases, with 19 bases left in between. Germline V CDR1 and CDR2: MNHNS, SASEGT. The length of the CDR3 is 16 residues. CDR3 sequence reads: CASSGRVSQTKDTQYF. CDR3 nucleotide sequence: TGTGCCAGCAGTGGAAGGGTATCTCAGACAAAAGATACGCAGTATTTT.

There are many counts of this clonotype. V gene TRBV20-1 combines with J gene TRBJ2-1, with 9 bases identical to TRBD2. Germline CDR1 is DFQATT and CDR2 is SNEGSKA (reference sequence). V was clipped by 0 bases and J by 7 bases; unmatched bases: 10. The CDR3 is 16 amino acids. The CDR3: CSARDLREGPQNEQFF. The CDR3 coding sequence is TGCAGTGCTAGAGATTTGCGGGAGGGCCCTCAAAATGAGCAGTTCTTC.

This chain joins TRBV7-9 and TRBJ1-1, with D hard to call. Germline V gene sequence: CDR1 SEHNR, CDR2 FQNEAQ (reference sequence). The CDR3 loop spans 16 amino acids. V dropped 5 bases and J dropped 0 bases, with 16 bases sitting between them. Here the CDR3 reads CASSPNRGSLNTEAFF. CDR3 in DNA: TGTGCCAGCAGCCCCAATCGAGGCAGCTTGAACACTGAAGCTTTCTTT.

This clonotype turned up a few times. The chain employs TRBV18 and TRBJ2-1; 11 bases match TRBD2. The CDR3 spans 18 residues. Germline V gene lookup returns CDR1 KGHSH and CDR2 LQKENI. V trimming: 7 bases; J trimming: 0 bases; junction bases outside the gene matches: 11. CDR3 DNA sequence: TGTGCCAGCTTTAGACTAGCGGGACCCCGGAGCTCCTACAATGAGCAGTTCTTC. Amino acid sequence: CASFRLAGPRSSYNEQFF.

Remarks on this clonotype: A clone one base away is much larger, so this may be a read error. V and J are TRBV12-3 or TRBV12-4 and TRBJ1-2; maybe TRBD1 (6 bases). This CDR3 comprises 13 residues. CDR3 coding DNA: TGTGCCAGCAGTTTGGGGGCATTCTATGGCGACACCTTC. As protein: CASSLGAFYGDTF.

This clonotype was seen ten or more times. This chain links TRBV4-1 with TRBJ2-7; D remains unclear. The CDR3 runs 15 residues. V was cut by 3 bases and J by 0 bases, with 12 bases left in between. The germline CDR1 and CDR2 sequences are MGHRA and YSYEKL. CDR3 DNA sequence: TGCGCCAGCAGCCAGGAAAGAACGAGCTCCTACGAGCAGTACTTC. This sequence encodes CASSQERTSSYEQYF.

This clonotype was counted many times. The V gene is TRBV6-1, the J gene TRBJ2-7, with 13 bases identical to TRBD2. The CDR3 loop spans 15 amino acids. In germline, CDR1 is MNHNS, CDR2 SASEGT. J was trimmed by 4 bases and V by 6 bases; bases with no gene match: 6. CDR3 in amino acids: CASRKLAGGFYEQYF. CDR3 bases: TGTGCCAGCAGAAAACTAGCGGGAGGGTTTTACGAGCAGTACTTC.

The V and J genes are TRBV7-9 and TRBJ2-5, with D possibly being TRBD2 (6 bases). The CDR3 is 14 residues long. CDR1 and CDR2 (germline): SEHNR, FQNEAQ (reference sequence). V was shortened by 5 bases and J by 5 bases, with 15 bases between the two germline ends. The CDR3 region is CASSPRELGETQYF. The CDR3 coding sequence is TGTGCCAGCAGCCCACGGGAGCTCGGGGAGACCCAGTACTTC.